The 30 T cell receptor beta chains below were found in one sample sequenced in a study of cytomegalovirus exposure and HLA in healthy donors. In the PCR, 60 Vbeta and 13 Jbeta primers were used. Repertoires were generated with immunoSEQ multiplex PCR, while TCRdb's copy carries only in-frame clones and drops some. Of 50,000 to 70,000 clones listed, under 90% were seen once; the top ten hold approximately 3.9%. The sequenced sample consisted of PBMCs. The receptors derive from a woman aged 40 to 55 in good health and CMV-seronegative.

This chain links TRBV5-1 with TRBJ1-2; D gene ambiguous. Per the germline V gene, CDR1 is SGHRS and CDR2 is YFSETQ. The CDR3 has 15 residues. The V gene lost 1 base and the J gene lost 7 bases, with 17 bases spanning the gap. Here the CDR3 DNA reads TGCGCCAGCAGCTTGTGGCCGGGAGGAGGAGCTGGCTACACCTTC. Protein product: CASSLWPGGGAGYTF. The full variable domain, in which reference TRBV5-1 and TRBJ1-2 provide the parts outside the CDR3, is KAGVTQTPRYLIKTRGQQVTLSCSPISGHRSVSWYQQTPGQGLQFLFEYFSETQRNKGNFPGRFSGRQFSNSRSEMNVSTLELGDSALYLCASSLWPGGGAGYTFGSGTRLTVV.

The rearrangement uses TRBV4-1 and TRBJ2-5; D is possibly TRBD2 (6 bases). Trimming removed 4 bases at V and 1 base at J, with 10 bases between. The CDR3 extends over 14 amino acids. CDR1 MGHRA and CDR2 YSYEKL come from the germline V gene. Here the CDR3 reads CASSRDSRQETQYF. The CDR3 coding sequence is TGCGCCAGCAGCCGGGACTCCCGCCAAGAGACCCAGTACTTC.

This sequence joins TRBV7-2 and TRBJ2-7; unclear D gene. CDR1 is SGHTA, CDR2 FQGNSA, per germline. This CDR3 is built from 14 residues. Deletions cut 4 bases from V and 3 bases from J, with 13 bases between. Here the CDR3 DNA reads TGTGCCAGCAGCTCCGGCGGATTGATCTACGAGCAGTACTTC. The encoded protein is CASSSGGLIYEQYF.

This clone was detected once. V is TRBV27 and J is TRBJ2-3, with 10 bases matching TRBD2. Germline loops: CDR1 MNHEY, CDR2 SMNVEV (reference sequence). This CDR3 region has 15 residues. The J segment lost 5 bases and the V segment lost 4 bases, leaving 6 bases of the junction unmatched. The CDR3 bases are TGTGCCAGCAGTTCTTTAGCGGGAGGTAAAGATACGCAGTATTTT. Protein product: CASSSLAGGKDTQYF.

CDR3 loop: CASSRLVSEQYF. CDR3 nucleotide sequence: TGTGCCAGCAGCCGACTAGTGAGCGAGCAGTACTTC. The chain joins TRBV7-8 to TRBJ2-7, with D perhaps matching TRBD2 (6 bases). This CDR3 contains 12 residues. Per germline, CDR1 SGHVS and CDR2 FQNEAQ. V lost 5 bases and J 6 bases, leaving 11 bases between the germline ends.

The chain employs TRBV28 and TRBJ1-1; 7 bases agree with TRBD1. The CDR3 totals 13 residues. Looked up from germline, CDR1 is MDHEN and CDR2 is SYDVKM. After removal of 7 bases from V and 7 bases from J, the junction contained 9 bases not matched to a gene. The CDR3 protein is CASIGGGSNEAFF. The DNA for the CDR3 is TGTGCCAGCATCGGAGGGGGCTCAAATGAAGCTTTCTTT.

V is TRBV5-1 and J is TRBJ2-1; 10 positions match TRBD2. The V segment lost 6 bases and the J segment 3 bases; nucleotides outside the gene matches: 3. Germline loops: CDR1 SGHRS, CDR2 YFSETQ. The CDR3 is 14 residues long. The CDR3 sequence is CASTTSGNYNEQFF. The CDR3 region has the DNA TGCGCCAGCACAACTAGCGGGAACTACAATGAGCAGTTCTTC.

The chain couples TRBV4-1 to TRBJ2-5; tentatively, D is TRBD1 (6 bases). TRBJ2-7 matches the DNA end more closely, so the J call is doubtful. This CDR3 has 16 residues. Germline CDR1 MGHRA, CDR2 YSYEKL. The CDR3 protein is CASSGLPGQISYEQYF. The CDR3, as DNA: TGCGCCAGCAGCGGGCTACCGGGACAAATTTCCTACGAGCAGTACTTC.

The chain recombines TRBV6-6 with TRBJ1-1, with D maybe TRBD1 (5 bases). V shed 5 bases and J shed 1 base, with 11 bases lying between them. Germline CDR1 MNHNY, CDR2 SVGAGI (reference sequence). This CDR3 has 14 amino acids. The CDR3 sequence is CASSTGGGNTEAFF. DNA of the CDR3: TGTGCCAGCAGTACCGGGGGAGGGAACACTGAAGCTTTCTTT.

The chain links TRBV28 to TRBJ1-1, with 8 bases aligning to TRBD1. Looked up from germline, CDR1 is MDHEN and CDR2 is SYDVKM. V was clipped by 3 bases and J by 5 bases; unmatched bases: 11. The CDR3 loop spans 16 amino acids. CDR3 DNA sequence: TGTGCCAGCAGTTTTTCCCCCGGACAGGGTGGTACTGAAGCTTTCTTT. Amino acid sequence: CASSFSPGQGGTEAFF.

The V call is TRBV6-1, the J call TRBJ2-5; TRBD1 is a possible D gene (5 bases). Germline loops: CDR1 MNHNS, CDR2 SASEGT. With 0 bases removed from V and 5 bases from J, the gap between germline ends came to 10 bases. This CDR3 region has 14 residues. The CDR3 reads CASSEARWGETQYF. In DNA, the CDR3 is TGTGCCAGCAGTGAAGCCCGCTGGGGCGAGACCCAGTACTTC.

The rearrangement links TRBV2 to TRBJ2-3; weak D call: TRBD2 (5 bases). This CDR3 is built from 16 residues. The V end was cut by 6 bases, the J end by 0 bases, with 16 bases between. Germline V gene lookup returns CDR1 SNHLY and CDR2 FYNNEI. The CDR3 loop is CASRRTALTSTDTQYF. CDR3 sequence (DNA): TGTGCCAGCAGGAGGACTGCACTCACTAGCACAGATACGCAGTATTTT. Based on the CDR3 plus reference TRBV2 and TRBJ2-3, the full variable domain is EPEVTQTPSHQVTQMGQEVILRCVPISNHLYFYWYRQILGQKVEFLVSFYNNEISEKSEIFDDQFSVERPDGSNFTLKIRSTKLEDSAMYFCASRRTALTSTDTQYFGPGTRLTVL.

The chain links TRBV5-6 to TRBJ1-2; 8 bases match TRBD1. This CDR3 is 17 amino acids long. Losses at the gene ends were 3 bases for V and 8 bases for J; bases not matched to a gene: 18. Germline CDR1 is SGHDT and CDR2 is YYEEEE. The CDR3 bases are TGTGCCAGCAGCTGGAAAGTAAGGACAGGGAGATTACGGGGCTACACCTTC. Protein sequence: CASSWKVRTGRLRGYTF.

This chain joins TRBV7-9 and TRBJ1-2, with 9 bases lining up with TRBD1. This CDR3 is 14 amino acids long. Germline V CDR1 and CDR2: SEHNR, FQNEAQ (reference sequence). Trimming took 4 bases from V and 3 from J; bases not matched to a gene: 3. The CDR3 DNA follows: TGTGCCAGCAGCTCAAGGGACAGGGACTATGGCTACACCTTC. Translated, it gives CASSSRDRDYGYTF.

The V and J genes are TRBV13 and TRBJ2-7; D is uncertain. The germline gives CDR1 PRHDT, CDR2 FYEKMQ (reference sequence). V was clipped by 2 bases and J by 0 bases, with 8 bases between them. This CDR3 comprises 14 residues. The CDR3 is CASSLSRSSYEQYF. CDR3 bases: TGTGCCAGCAGCTTAAGTCGGAGCTCCTACGAGCAGTACTTC.

J is TRBJ2-1 and V is TRBV11-1; 8 bases align to TRBD2. Germline V gene lookup returns CDR1 SGHAT and CDR2 FQDESV (reference sequence). V was pared by 2 bases and J by 4 bases, with 4 bases of the junction left unmatched. This CDR3 has 15 amino acids. CDR3: CASSLTGGGYNEQFF. The CDR3 bases are TGTGCCAGCAGCTTAACGGGAGGGGGGTACAATGAGCAGTTCTTC. Together with reference TRBV11-1 and TRBJ2-1, the CDR3 gives the full variable domain: EAEVAQSPRYKITEKSQAVAFWCDPISGHATLYWYRQILGQGPELLVQFQDESVVDDSQLPKDRFSAERLKGVDSTLKIQPAELGDSAMYLCASSLTGGGYNEQFFGPGTRLTVL.

This sequence joins TRBV19 and TRBJ1-5; 7 bases are a match to TRBD1. CDR3 size: 15 residues. V shed 3 bases and J 3 bases; nucleotides not matched to a gene: 5. Per the germline V gene, CDR1 is LNHDA and CDR2 is SQIVND (reference sequence). The CDR3 sequence: CASSMGQLFNQPQHF. CDR3 sequence (DNA): TGTGCCAGTAGTATGGGACAGTTATTCAATCAGCCCCAGCATTTT.

This chain connects TRBV27 to TRBJ2-1; the D gene is possibly TRBD2 (5 bases). Trimming removed 4 bases from V and 0 bases from J, with 7 bases in between. The CDR3 consists of 14 residues. In germline, CDR1 is MNHEY, CDR2 SMNVEV (reference sequence). The CDR3 DNA sequence: TGTGCCAGCAGTTGGAGCGGCTCCTACAATGAGCAGTTCTTC. This translates into CASSWSGSYNEQFF.

This chain connects TRBV18 to TRBJ2-3; TRBD2 is a possible D gene (6 bases). CDR1 is KGHSH and CDR2 is LQKENI in the germline V gene. The CDR3 length is 15 residues. Trimming took off 3 bases at V and 2 bases at J, with 12 bases between the two ends. CDR3 DNA sequence: TGTGCCAGCTCACCCCGGGAGTTTGTCACAGATACGCAGTATTTT. Residues: CASSPREFVTDTQYF. The whole variable domain, remainder taken from reference TRBV18 and TRBJ2-3, is NAGVMQNPRHLVRRRGQEARLRCSPMKGHSHVYWYRQLPEEGLKFMVYLQKENIIDESGMPKERFSAEFPKEGPSILRIQQVVRGDSAAYFCASSPREFVTDTQYFGPGTRLTVL.

The chain links TRBV7-9 to TRBJ1-1, with TRBD1 matching 9 bases. The germline V gene encodes CDR1 SEHNR and CDR2 FQNEAQ (reference sequence). The CDR3 runs 16 residues. V shed 1 base and J 0 bases; nucleotides not matched to a gene: 3. The CDR3 is CASSLDWTGVNTEAFF. CDR3 DNA: TGTGCCAGCAGCTTAGATTGGACAGGGGTGAACACTGAAGCTTTCTTT.

The rearrangement uses TRBV9 and TRBJ1-1; 7 bases are a match to TRBD1. From germline, CDR1 is SGDLS and CDR2 YYNGEE. V was pared by 0 bases and J by 4 bases, with 6 bases of the junction left unmatched. The CDR3 covers 15 residues. CDR3 in DNA: TGTGCCAGCAGCGTAGGAGGGGGCGCGGGCACTGAAGCTTTCTTT. Its translation: CASSVGGGAGTEAFF.

This chain uses TRBV5-6 with TRBJ2-2, with 10 positions matching TRBD1. The junction had 7 bases not matched to a gene; V was cut back by 5 bases and J by 3 bases. The CDR3 spans 16 residues. Germline V gives CDR1 SGHDT, CDR2 YYEEEE. The CDR3 nucleotides read TGTGCCAGCAGAGTCCCCGGGACAGGGGACACCGGGGAGCTGTTTTTT. Encoded protein: CASRVPGTGDTGELFF.

This sequence joins TRBV4-2 and TRBJ1-5; D not resolved. This CDR3 contains 15 residues. V was clipped by 1 base and J by 1 base, with 8 bases between them. CDR1 is LGHNA and CDR2 is YNFKEQ in the germline V gene. The CDR3 region has the DNA TGTGCCAGCAGCCAAGCTTGGCAGAGCAATCAGCCCCAGCATTTT. It translates to CASSQAWQSNQPQHF.

As DNA, the CDR3 is TGTGCCAGCAGCTCCCGAAGGACAGGGACCACAGATACGCAGTATTTT. Its protein is CASSSRRTGTTDTQYF. The chain uses TRBV11-2 and TRBJ2-3; 8 bases are a match to TRBD1. J gave up 2 bases and V 4 bases, and 8 bases lay outside the gene matches. Germline V gene lookup returns CDR1 SGHAT and CDR2 FQNNGV. The CDR3 is made up of 16 amino acids.

The chain uses TRBV4-2 and TRBJ2-5; 7 nucleotides align to TRBD2. In germline, CDR1 is LGHNA, CDR2 YNFKEQ. CDR3 length equals 17 residues. The junction had 12 bases not matched to a gene; V was cut back by 0 bases and J by 5 bases. The CDR3 DNA reads as TGTGCCAGCAGCCAAGAGGAAAGCGGGGAGGGCCGGGAGACCCAGTACTTC. This encodes CASSQEESGEGRETQYF.

The V and J genes are TRBV2 and TRBJ2-6; D might be TRBD1 (5 bases). CDR3 length: 18 amino acids. Germline assignment: CDR1 SNHLY and CDR2 FYNNEI. V was clipped by 6 bases and J by 0 bases, with 18 bases between them. CDR3 nucleotides: TGTGCCAGCAGCCCATGGGGCAGGATAGACTCTGGGGCCAACGTCCTGACTTTC. This translates into CASSPWGRIDSGANVLTF.

The chain joins TRBV23-1 to TRBJ2-7; 10 bases line up with TRBD1. TRBV23-1 is an ORF, and what it does is uncertain. Trimming cost V 6 bases and J 5 bases; bases outside gene matches: 13. There are 16 residues in the CDR3. CDR3 sequence (DNA): TGCGCCAGCAGCCCTGCAACCGGGACAGGGGCCCACGAGCAGTACTTC. It encodes CASSPATGTGAHEQYF.

The chain's CDR3 is CASSFSTANTEAFF. The DNA for the CDR3 is TGTGCCAGCAGCTTCTCGACAGCGAACACTGAAGCTTTCTTT. The gene calls are TRBV7-2 and TRBJ1-1, with TRBD1 as a possible D gene (5 bases). V gave up 3 bases and J gave up 1 base, with 9 bases separating them. This CDR3 has 14 amino acids. Germline assignment: CDR1 SGHTA and CDR2 FQGNSA. Full variable domain (rest looked up from reference TRBV7-2 and TRBJ1-1): GAGVSQSPSNKVTEKGKDVELRCDPISGHTALYWYRQSLGQGLEFLIYFQGNSAPDKSGLPSDRFSAERTGGSVSTLTIQRTQQEDSAVYLCASSFSTANTEAFFGQGTRLTVV.

CDR3 sequence (DNA): TGTGCCAGCAGTCCAACCCGACAGGGTCTGAACACTGAAGCTTTCTTT. Its protein is CASSPTRQGLNTEAFF. The chain recombines TRBV28 with TRBJ1-1, with 7 nucleotides matching TRBD1. V was pared by 5 bases and J by 0 bases, with 9 bases of the junction left unmatched. The CDR3 runs 16 residues. Germline values: CDR1 MDHEN, CDR2 SYDVKM.

The chain carries TRBV27 and TRBJ1-2, with D unclear. CDR1 is MNHEY, CDR2 SMNVEV, per germline (reference sequence). The CDR3 totals 13 residues. V lost 5 bases to trimming and J lost 7 bases, with 14 bases between them. The CDR3 region has the DNA TGTGCCAGCAGTCACCTTAACGGGTTTGGCTACACCTTC. Protein product: CASSHLNGFGYTF.